Given below is one TCR beta chain in context. Its specificity is unknown. The assay was immunoSEQ multiplex PCR, and TCRdb's table has in-frame clones only and misses some. Counted here are about 18,000 clones, under 85% occurring once; the ten biggest clones make up about 9.8%. The V segment lost 2 bases and the J segment 3 bases; nucleotides outside the gene matches: 4. Germline CDR1 and CDR2: GTSNPN and SVGIG (reference sequence). This CDR3 has 15 amino acids. These data come from a study of neoadjuvant nivolumab and ipilimumab in lung cancer. Broader study findings: From pretherapy to surgery, tumor richness and clonality rose with dual therapy.

The chain joins TRBV30 to TRBJ2-2, with 9 bases lining up with TRBD1. This sequence originates from an adult with non-small cell lung cancer. This specimen consisted of tumor tissue, obtained after neoadjuvant nivolumab, alone or with ipilimumab, at or shortly before surgery. This CDR3 reads CAWSTGQGDTGELFF. The DNA of the CDR3 is TGTGCCTGGAGTACGGGACAGGGCGACACCGGGGAGCTGTTTTTT.